One sample yielded the 11 T cell receptor beta chains listed below, sequenced in a study of T cell repertoires in cytomegalovirus infection. Using its own MiXCR run on the reads, TCRdb lists one record per CDR3 protein. Of 500,000 to 600,000 distinct CDR3 sequences detected, 15% to 20% appear once; the ten largest clones hold about 24%. The sample consisted of CD8+ T cells from PBMCs. The receptors were gathered from a human donor in good health (CMV status not recorded). Some clones in this sample may be carry-over from other donors' samples.

This clonotype was counted ten times or more. The V and J genes are TRBV6-1 and TRBJ2-7; TRBD1 agrees at 9 bases. CDR3 length: 15 amino acids. Trimming at V came to 2 bases and at J to 2 bases, leaving 4 bases not matched to a gene. Germline V gives CDR1 MNHNS, CDR2 SASEGT. CDR3 coding DNA: TGTGCCAGCAGTGAATGGACAGGGGAGACCTACGAGCAGTACTTC. Translating gives CASSEWTGETYEQYF.

This rearrangement joins TRBV7-2 to TRBJ2-3, with 9 bases that match TRBD1. V lost 2 bases, J lost 14 bases, and 29 bases stayed unmatched. In germline, CDR1 is SGHTA, CDR2 FQGNSA. The CDR3 totals 20 residues. The CDR3 bases are TGTGCCAGCAGCTTATCCCCGTTGGCCCGGACAGGGGTGATTACAGATACGACGTATTTT. It codes for CASSLSPLARTGVITDTTYF.

Many counts were recorded for this clonotype. V gene TRBV7-9 combines with J gene TRBJ1-6; D unclear. V lost 5 bases, J lost 0 bases, and 11 bases lay in between. There are 16 residues in the CDR3. The V gene's germline CDR1 is SEHNR and CDR2 FQNEAQ (reference sequence). CDR3 residues: CASSHSGNSYNSPLHF. The CDR3 DNA reads TGTGCCAGCAGCCACTCGGGAAACTCCTATAATTCACCCCTCCACTTT.

The sample holds a few counts of this clonotype. This chain links TRBV27 with TRBJ2-7; a possible D gene is TRBD1 (5 bases). Looked up from germline, CDR1 is MNHEY and CDR2 is SMNVEV (reference sequence). The V and J ends lost 0 bases and 5 bases respectively, with 8 bases between them. CDR3 size: 13 residues. The CDR3 protein is CASSLSSRDEQYF. The CDR3 DNA sequence: TGTGCCAGCAGTTTATCGTCCAGGGACGAGCAGTACTTC.

Ten or more counts support this clonotype. The V call is TRBV20-1, the J call TRBJ2-2; the D gene is possibly TRBD2 (6 bases). The V and J ends lost 6 bases and 7 bases respectively, with 30 bases between them. This CDR3 spans 18 amino acids. Germline V lookup: CDR1 DFQATT, CDR2 SNEGSKA (reference sequence). CDR3 nucleotides: TGCAGTGCCGTACCCCTTGGGGCGGGGACGGGAGAGTACGGGGAGCTGTTTTTT. Encoded protein: CSAVPLGAGTGEYGELFF.

This clonotype has more than one count but fewer than ten. This chain joins TRBV28 and TRBJ2-1; no reliable D call. The CDR3 spans 14 residues. Germline-derived CDR1 and CDR2 are MDHEN and SYDVKM. Trimming pared 3 bases from V and 7 bases from J, leaving 13 bases between. The CDR3 reads CASSLLDKLNEQFF. The DNA for the CDR3 is TGTGCCAGCAGTTTGTTAGATAAGCTAAATGAGCAGTTCTTC.

This clonotype was seen ten or more times. The V and J genes are TRBV7-9 and TRBJ2-7; TRBD2 matches at 10 bases. The CDR3 runs 18 residues. With V trimmed by 5 bases and J by 3 bases, 16 bases remained unmatched. In germline, CDR1 is SEHNR, CDR2 FQNEAQ (reference sequence). CDR3 amino acids: CASSPRGGLAGVSYEQYF. In DNA form, the CDR3 reads TGTGCCAGCAGCCCTCGGGGGGGGCTAGCGGGAGTTAGCTACGAGCAGTACTTC.

This clonotype has a handful of counts. The V call is TRBV7-6, the J call TRBJ1-1; a weak D match, TRBD1 (5 bases). From germline, CDR1 is SGHVS and CDR2 FNYEAQ. This CDR3 has 13 amino acids. V dropped 5 bases and J dropped 4 bases, with 11 bases sitting between them. The CDR3 is CASSGPGGTEAFF. The CDR3 bases are TGTGCCAGCAGCGGCCCGGGGGGCACTGAAGCTTTCTTT.

This clonotype has at least ten counts. The chain joins TRBV6-2 or TRBV6-3 to TRBJ2-1; TRBD2 agrees at 8 bases. This CDR3 is built from 13 residues. Trimming took 5 bases from V and 9 from J; bases not matched to a gene: 6. Germline V gene lookup returns CDR1 MNHEY and CDR2 SVGEGT. CDR3 DNA sequence: TGTGCCAGCAGTGTAAGCGGGAGCGGTGAGCAGTTCTTC. Its protein product is CASSVSGSGEQFF.

This clonotype was seen a handful of times. The chain uses TRBV11-2 and TRBJ1-2; D is unclear. There are 14 residues in the CDR3. Germline V lookup: CDR1 SGHAT, CDR2 FQNNGV. V dropped 5 bases and J dropped 2 bases, with 12 bases sitting between them. Written as DNA, the CDR3 is TGTGCCAGCAGCGAAGGACTGAGGAACTATGGCTACACCTTC. Translated, it gives CASSEGLRNYGYTF.

This clonotype was counted between two and nine times. The chain carries TRBV27 and TRBJ1-6, with 9 bases fitting TRBD1. This CDR3 region has 15 residues. Per the germline V gene, CDR1 is MNHEY and CDR2 is SMNVEV (reference sequence). Trimming at V came to 7 bases and at J to 4 bases, leaving 5 bases not matched to a gene. CDR3 sequence reads: CASTATGGYNSPLHF. In DNA form, the CDR3 reads TGTGCCAGCACCGCGACAGGGGGGTATAATTCACCCCTCCACTTT.